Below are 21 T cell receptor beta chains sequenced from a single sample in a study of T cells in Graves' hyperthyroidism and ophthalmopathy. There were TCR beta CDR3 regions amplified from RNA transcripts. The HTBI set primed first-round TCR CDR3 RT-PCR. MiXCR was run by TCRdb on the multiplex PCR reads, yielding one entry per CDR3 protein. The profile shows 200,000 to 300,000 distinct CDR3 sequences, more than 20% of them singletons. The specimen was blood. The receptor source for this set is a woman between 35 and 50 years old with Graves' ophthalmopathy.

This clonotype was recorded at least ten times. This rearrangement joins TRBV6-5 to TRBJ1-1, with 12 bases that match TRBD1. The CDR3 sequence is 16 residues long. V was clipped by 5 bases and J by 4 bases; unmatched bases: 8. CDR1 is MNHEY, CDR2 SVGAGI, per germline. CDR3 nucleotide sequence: TGTGCCAGCAGTCCCGGGGACAGGGGGCTCGGCACTGAAGCTTTCTTT. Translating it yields CASSPGDRGLGTEAFF.

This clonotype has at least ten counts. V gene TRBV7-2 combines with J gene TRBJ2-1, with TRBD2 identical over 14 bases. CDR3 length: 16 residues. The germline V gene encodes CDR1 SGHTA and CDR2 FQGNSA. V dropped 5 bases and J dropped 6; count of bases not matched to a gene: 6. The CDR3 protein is CASSVGLAGGLNEQFF. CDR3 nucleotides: TGTGCCAGCAGCGTTGGACTAGCGGGAGGTCTCAATGAGCAGTTCTTC.

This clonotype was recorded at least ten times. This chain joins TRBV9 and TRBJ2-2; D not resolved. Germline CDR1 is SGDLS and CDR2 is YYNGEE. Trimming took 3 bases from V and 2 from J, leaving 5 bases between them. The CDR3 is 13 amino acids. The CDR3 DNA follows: TGTGCCAGCAGCGACTCTAACACCGGGGAGCTGTTTTTT. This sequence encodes CASSDSNTGELFF. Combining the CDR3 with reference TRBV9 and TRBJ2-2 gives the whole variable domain DSGVTQTPKHLITATGQRVTLRCSPRSGDLSVYWYQQSLDQGLQFLIQYYNGEERAKGNILERFSAQQFPDLHSELNLSSLELGDSALYFCASSDSNTGELFFGEGSRLTVL.

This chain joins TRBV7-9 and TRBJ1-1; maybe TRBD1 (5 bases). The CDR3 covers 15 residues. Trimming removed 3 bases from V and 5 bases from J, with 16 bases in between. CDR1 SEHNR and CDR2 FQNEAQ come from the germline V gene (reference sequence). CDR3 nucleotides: TGTGCCAGCAGCTTTAGCGGGAGAGGGGTTACTGAAGCTTTCTTT. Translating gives CASSFSGRGVTEAFF.

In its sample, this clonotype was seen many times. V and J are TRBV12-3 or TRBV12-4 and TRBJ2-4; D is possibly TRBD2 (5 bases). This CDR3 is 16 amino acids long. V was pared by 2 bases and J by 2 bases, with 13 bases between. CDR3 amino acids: CASSLWRAETKNIQYF. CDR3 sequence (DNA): TGTGCCAGCAGTTTATGGCGGGCGGAGACCAAAAACATTCAGTACTTC.

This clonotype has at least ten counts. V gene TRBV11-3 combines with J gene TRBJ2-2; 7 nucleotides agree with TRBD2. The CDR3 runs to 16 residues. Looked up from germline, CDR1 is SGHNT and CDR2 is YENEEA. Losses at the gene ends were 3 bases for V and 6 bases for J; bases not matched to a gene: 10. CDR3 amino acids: CASSFPPTSDAGELFF. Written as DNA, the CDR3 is TGTGCCAGCAGCTTCCCCCCCACTAGCGACGCCGGGGAGCTGTTTTTT.

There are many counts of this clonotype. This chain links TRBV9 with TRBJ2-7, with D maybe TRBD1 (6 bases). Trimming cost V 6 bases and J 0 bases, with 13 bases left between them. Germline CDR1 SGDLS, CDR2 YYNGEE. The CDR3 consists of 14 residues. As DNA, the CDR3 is TGTGCCAGCAACCGGGAAGGGGGCTCCTACGAGCAGTACTTC. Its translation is CASNREGGSYEQYF. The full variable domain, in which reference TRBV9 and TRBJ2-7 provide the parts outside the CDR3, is DSGVTQTPKHLITATGQRVTLRCSPRSGDLSVYWYQQSLDQGLQFLIQYYNGEERAKGNILERFSAQQFPDLHSELNLSSLELGDSALYFCASNREGGSYEQYFGPGTRLTVT.

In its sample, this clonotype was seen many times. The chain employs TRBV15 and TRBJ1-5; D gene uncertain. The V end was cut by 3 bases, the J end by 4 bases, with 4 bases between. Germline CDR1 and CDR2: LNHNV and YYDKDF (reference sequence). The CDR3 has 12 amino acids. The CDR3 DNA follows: TGTGCCACCAGCAGGATGAATCAGCCCCAGCATTTT. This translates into CATSRMNQPQHF.

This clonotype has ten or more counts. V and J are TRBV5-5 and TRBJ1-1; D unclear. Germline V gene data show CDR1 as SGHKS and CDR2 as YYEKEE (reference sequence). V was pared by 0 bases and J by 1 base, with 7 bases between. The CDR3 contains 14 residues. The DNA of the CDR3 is TGTGCCAGCAGCTTGGGATGGGGGAACACTGAAGCTTTCTTT. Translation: CASSLGWGNTEAFF.

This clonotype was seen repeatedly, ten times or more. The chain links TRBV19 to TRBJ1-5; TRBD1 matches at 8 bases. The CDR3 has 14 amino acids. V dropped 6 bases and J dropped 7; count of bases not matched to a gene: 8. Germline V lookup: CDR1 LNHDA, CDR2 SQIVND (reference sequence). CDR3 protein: CASRARQGRQPQHF. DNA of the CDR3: TGTGCCAGTAGAGCTAGACAGGGGAGGCAGCCCCAGCATTTT.

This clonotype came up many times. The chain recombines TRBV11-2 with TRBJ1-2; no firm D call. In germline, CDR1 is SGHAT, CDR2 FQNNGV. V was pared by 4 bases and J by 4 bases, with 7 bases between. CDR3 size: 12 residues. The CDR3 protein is CASSSGSYGYTF. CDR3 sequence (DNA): TGTGCCAGCAGCTCCGGGTCCTATGGCTACACCTTC.

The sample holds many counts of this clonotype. CDR3 nucleotides: TGTGCCAGCTCGAATAAGAAAGACAGTTCCCAGCATTTT. Translation gives CASSNKKDSSQHF. The rearrangement uses TRBV18 and TRBJ1-5, with D possibly TRBD1 on 5 matching bases. With 6 bases removed from V and 11 bases from J, the gap between germline ends came to 17 bases. CDR1 and CDR2 (germline): KGHSH, LQKENI. The CDR3 is 13 residues long.

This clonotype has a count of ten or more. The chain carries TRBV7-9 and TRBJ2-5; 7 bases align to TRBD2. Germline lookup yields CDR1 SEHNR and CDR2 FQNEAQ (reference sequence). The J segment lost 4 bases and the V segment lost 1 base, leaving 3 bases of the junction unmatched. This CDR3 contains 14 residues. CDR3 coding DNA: TGTGCCAGCAGCTTAGAAGGCGGGGGAGAGACCCAGTACTTC. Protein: CASSLEGGGETQYF.

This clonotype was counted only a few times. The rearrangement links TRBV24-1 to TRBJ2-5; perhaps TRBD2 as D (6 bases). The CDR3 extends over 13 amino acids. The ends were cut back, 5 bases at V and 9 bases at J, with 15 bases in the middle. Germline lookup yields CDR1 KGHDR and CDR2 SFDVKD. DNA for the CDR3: TGTGCCACCAGTGGGGGGGAATGGGAGCCCCAGTACTTC. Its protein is CATSGGEWEPQYF.

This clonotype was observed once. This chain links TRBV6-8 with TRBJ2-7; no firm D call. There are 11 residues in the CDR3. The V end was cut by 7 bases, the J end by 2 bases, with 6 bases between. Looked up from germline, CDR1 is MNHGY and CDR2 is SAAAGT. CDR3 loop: CASMGTYEQYF. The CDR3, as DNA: TGTGCCAGCATGGGCACCTACGAGCAGTACTTC.

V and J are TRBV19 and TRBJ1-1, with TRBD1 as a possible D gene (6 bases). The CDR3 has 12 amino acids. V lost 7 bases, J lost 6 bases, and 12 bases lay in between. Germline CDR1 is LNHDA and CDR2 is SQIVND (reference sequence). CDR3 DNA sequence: TGTGCCAGTACTACAGGGACGGCTGAAGCTTTCTTT. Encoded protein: CASTTGTAEAFF. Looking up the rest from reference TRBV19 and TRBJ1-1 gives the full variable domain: DGGITQSPKYLFRKEGQNVTLSCEQNLNHDAMYWYRQDPGQGLRLIYYSQIVNDFQKGDIAEGYSVSREKKESFPLTVTSAQKNPTAFYLCASTTGTAEAFFGQGTRLTVV.

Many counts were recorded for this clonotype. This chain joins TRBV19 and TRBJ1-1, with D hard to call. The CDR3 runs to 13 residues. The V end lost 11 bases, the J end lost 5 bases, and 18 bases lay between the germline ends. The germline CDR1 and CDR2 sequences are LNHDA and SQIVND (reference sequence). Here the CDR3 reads CAVNDDAGTEAFF. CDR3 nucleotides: TGTGCCGTGAATGATGACGCTGGGACTGAAGCTTTCTTT.

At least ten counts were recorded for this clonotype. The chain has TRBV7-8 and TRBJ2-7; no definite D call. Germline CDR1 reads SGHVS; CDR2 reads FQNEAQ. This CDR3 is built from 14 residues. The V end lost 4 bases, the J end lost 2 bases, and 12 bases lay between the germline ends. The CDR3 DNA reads TGTGCCAGCAGCTCCTTCGCACCTGCCTACGAGCAGTACTTC. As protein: CASSSFAPAYEQYF.

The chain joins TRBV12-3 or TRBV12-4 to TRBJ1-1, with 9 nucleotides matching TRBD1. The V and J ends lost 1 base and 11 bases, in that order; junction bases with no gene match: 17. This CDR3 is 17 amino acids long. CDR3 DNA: TGTGCCAGCAGTTTAGAAGGCGGTTGGGGGGGACAGGGAACGGCTTTCTTT. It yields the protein CASSLEGGWGGQGTAFF.

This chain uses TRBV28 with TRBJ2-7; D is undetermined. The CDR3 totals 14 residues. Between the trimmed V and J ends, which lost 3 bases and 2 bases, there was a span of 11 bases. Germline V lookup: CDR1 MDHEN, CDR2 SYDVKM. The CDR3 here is CASSLLALTYEQYF. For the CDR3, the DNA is TGTGCCAGCAGTTTGCTTGCGCTTACCTACGAGCAGTACTTC.

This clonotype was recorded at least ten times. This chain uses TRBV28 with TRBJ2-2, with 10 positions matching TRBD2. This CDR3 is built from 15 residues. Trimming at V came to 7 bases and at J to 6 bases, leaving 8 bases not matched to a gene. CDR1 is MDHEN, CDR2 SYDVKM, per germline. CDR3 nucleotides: TGTGCCAGCACCTACACTAGCGGGAAGGCCGGGGAGCTGTTTTTT. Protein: CASTYTSGKAGELFF.